This passage covers 24 T cell receptor beta chains from one sample sequenced in a study of shared clonotypes between healthy human individuals. This table comes from immunoSEQ multiplex PCR, and its TCRdb copy is limited to in-frame clones, with some not included. The sample yields about 640,000 clones, 60% to 80% seen once. The sample taken for sequencing was memory CD4+ T cells sorted from blood. Subset defined: CD45RA-negative fraction. These receptors originate from a woman younger than 45 in good health.

The V and J genes are TRBV4-1 and TRBJ2-7; 9 bases fit TRBD1. The V and J ends lost 0 bases and 6 bases, in that order; junction bases with no gene match: 9. Per the germline V gene, CDR1 is MGHRA and CDR2 is YSYEKL. The length of the CDR3 is 16 residues. CDR3 region: CASSQEWGTGLSEQYF. CDR3 sequence (DNA): TGCGCCAGCAGCCAAGAATGGGGGACAGGGCTGTCCGAGCAGTACTTC.

The chain has TRBV11-2 and TRBJ1-2, with 7 bases that match TRBD1. The germline CDR1 and CDR2 sequences are SGHAT and FQNNGV. The CDR3 spans 15 residues. Germline trimming cut 4 bases from V and 5 bases from J; bases unmatched to any gene: 10. In DNA, the CDR3 is TGTGCCAGCAGCTCCCTCAGGGGGGTAGCGTATGGCTACACCTTC. Translating it yields CASSSLRGVAYGYTF.

This rearrangement joins TRBV7-6 to TRBJ1-2; no definite D call. The length of the CDR3 is 16 residues. Germline V gene sequence: CDR1 SGHVS, CDR2 FNYEAQ. With 5 bases removed from V and 2 bases from J, the gap between germline ends came to 18 bases. The CDR3, as DNA: TGTGCCAGCAGCCCCTGGACCGAGGGCCTAAACTATGGCTACACCTTC. It codes for CASSPWTEGLNYGYTF.

Many counts were recorded for this clone. The rearrangement uses TRBV10-1 and TRBJ2-3; 8 bases agree with TRBD1. CDR3 size: 13 residues. The V gene end was trimmed by 7 bases and the J gene end by 5 bases; junction bases not matched to a gene: 5. Germline CDR1 WNHNN, CDR2 SYGVQD (reference sequence). The CDR3 region is CASNWTGQDTQYF. In nucleotides, the CDR3 is TGCGCCAGCAATTGGACAGGGCAAGATACGCAGTATTTT.

The sample holds a few counts of this clone. J is TRBJ2-3 and V is TRBV5-1, with D tentatively TRBD1 or TRBD2 (5 bases each). CDR1 is SGHRS, CDR2 YFSETQ, per germline. This CDR3 has 14 amino acids. Trimming removed 4 bases at V and 2 bases at J, with 11 bases between. The CDR3 bases are TGCGCCAGCAGCGCCGGGACCATCACAGATACGCAGTATTTT. This codes for CASSAGTITDTQYF.

This sequence joins TRBV5-4 and TRBJ1-2; a weak D match, TRBD1 (6 bases). Germline lookup yields CDR1 SGHNT and CDR2 YYREEE (reference sequence). The CDR3 has 14 amino acids. With 5 bases removed from V and 2 bases from J, the gap between germline ends came to 13 bases. CDR3 DNA: TGTGCCAGCAGTTTTGGCGGGGGCAACTATGGCTACACCTTC. This encodes CASSFGGGNYGYTF.

This clone was detected a few times. This sequence joins TRBV27 and TRBJ2-7, with a tentative D call TRBD2 (5 bases). The CDR3 is 16 amino acids. V dropped 3 bases and J dropped 0 bases, with 15 bases sitting between them. From germline, CDR1 is MNHEY and CDR2 SMNVEV (reference sequence). CDR3 in amino acids: CASSFRGAASSYEQYF. CDR3 bases: TGTGCCAGCAGTTTCCGAGGAGCGGCCAGCTCCTACGAGCAGTACTTC.

In this sample, this clone turned up a few times. The same CDR3 arises from other DNA sequences in this sample as well. This rearrangement joins TRBV5-1 to TRBJ2-3; TRBD1 is a possible D gene (5 bases). This CDR3 has 14 residues. V lost 3 bases to trimming and J lost 3 bases, with 11 bases between them. Per germline, CDR1 SGHRS and CDR2 YFSETQ. CDR3 in amino acids: CASSSKGPTDTQYF. CDR3 in DNA: TGCGCCAGCAGCTCCAAGGGGCCGACAGATACGCAGTATTTT. Variable domain in full (rest from reference TRBV5-1 and TRBJ2-3): KAGVTQTPRYLIKTRGQQVTLSCSPISGHRSVSWYQQTPGQGLQFLFEYFSETQRNKGNFPGRFSGRQFSNSRSEMNVSTLELGDSALYLCASSSKGPTDTQYFGPGTRLTVL.

This clone has only a few counts. This chain uses TRBV27 with TRBJ2-7; D is possibly TRBD1 (5 bases). Trimming removed 5 bases at V and 3 bases at J, with 8 bases between. CDR3 length equals 12 residues. Germline CDR1 is MNHEY and CDR2 is SMNVEV (reference sequence). CDR3 amino acids: CASSGQGYEQYF. The CDR3 bases are TGTGCCAGCAGTGGGCAGGGCTACGAGCAGTACTTC.

About this clone: Additional DNA sequences in this sample encode the identical CDR3. The V call is TRBV7-2, the J call TRBJ1-3, with D unresolved. CDR1 SGHTA and CDR2 FQGNSA come from the germline V gene. The CDR3 has 17 residues. Trimming pared 0 bases from V and 0 bases from J, leaving 12 bases between. CDR3 sequence reads: CASSLAPAGGSGNTIYF. CDR3 sequence (DNA): TGTGCCAGCAGCTTAGCTCCGGCAGGAGGCTCTGGAAACACCATATATTTT.

V usage is TRBV4-1 and J usage is TRBJ2-3, with 12 bases that match TRBD2. V shed 1 base, J shed 8 bases, and the junction held 4 bases outside the gene matches. The CDR3 has 15 amino acids. Per the germline V gene, CDR1 is MGHRA and CDR2 is YSYEKL. CDR3 residues: CASSQGLAGVGTQYF. DNA of the CDR3: TGCGCCAGCAGCCAAGGACTAGCGGGAGTGGGTACGCAGTATTTT.

In its sample, this clone was seen a few times. The rearrangement uses TRBV9 and TRBJ1-4, with D maybe TRBD1 (5 bases). The V end lost 4 bases, the J end lost 8 bases, and 21 bases lay between the germline ends. This CDR3 spans 16 amino acids. Looked up from germline, CDR1 is SGDLS and CDR2 is YYNGEE. DNA for the CDR3: TGTGCCAGCAGCAGAGGCCAGGGAGGTTTCGGAGAAAAACTGTTTTTT. Translating it yields CASSRGQGGFGEKLFF.

Written as DNA, the CDR3 is TGTGCCAGCAGCTCCCGAGGAACCTACGAGCAGTACTTC. Amino acids: CASSSRGTYEQYF. The chain links TRBV7-9 to TRBJ2-7; D is unresolved. The germline CDR1 and CDR2 sequences are SEHNR and FQNEAQ (reference sequence). V was pared by 4 bases and J by 2 bases, with 9 bases between. CDR3 size: 13 residues.

The chain links TRBV28 to TRBJ1-5, with D maybe TRBD1 (5 bases). The CDR3 consists of 16 residues. The germline V and J ends were trimmed by 6 bases and 3 bases, with 18 bases remaining between them. Germline lookup yields CDR1 MDHEN and CDR2 SYDVKM. CDR3 nucleotides: TGTGCCAGCAGCCGAACCCTGGGACGCCCCAATCAGCCCCAGCATTTT. It encodes CASSRTLGRPNQPQHF.

This chain joins TRBV5-1 and TRBJ2-1; weak D call: TRBD1 (6 bases). The CDR3 loop spans 14 amino acids. The V end was cut by 7 bases, the J end by 0 bases, with 11 bases between. Looked up from germline, CDR1 is SGHRS and CDR2 is YFSETQ. The CDR3 loop reads CASARDNSYNEQFF. CDR3 DNA sequence: TGCGCCAGCGCCCGGGACAACTCCTACAATGAGCAGTTCTTC. Based on the CDR3 plus reference TRBV5-1 and TRBJ2-1, the full variable domain is KAGVTQTPRYLIKTRGQQVTLSCSPISGHRSVSWYQQTPGQGLQFLFEYFSETQRNKGNFPGRFSGRQFSNSRSEMNVSTLELGDSALYLCASARDNSYNEQFFGPGTRLTVL.

V usage is TRBV11-1 and J usage is TRBJ2-6; D not resolved. The CDR3 contains 16 residues. Trimming shortened V by 4 bases and J by 0 bases, and 10 bases separated the two germline ends. Germline CDR1 and CDR2: SGHAT and FQDESV (reference sequence). In DNA form, the CDR3 reads TGTGCCAGCAGCTCAACACAAAGCTCTGGGGCCAACGTCCTGACTTTC. Its protein product is CASSSTQSSGANVLTF. Full variable domain (missing parts from reference TRBV11-1 and TRBJ2-6): EAEVAQSPRYKITEKSQAVAFWCDPISGHATLYWYRQILGQGPELLVQFQDESVVDDSQLPKDRFSAERLKGVDSTLKIQPAELGDSAMYLCASSSTQSSGANVLTFGAGSRLTVL.

The J gene is TRBJ1-2, the V gene TRBV5-1; weak D call: TRBD1 (5 bases). Germline CDR1 reads SGHRS; CDR2 reads YFSETQ. This CDR3 comprises 14 residues. Deletions cut 2 bases from V and 2 bases from J, with 10 bases between. CDR3 loop: CASSFGWGNYGYTF. CDR3 coding DNA: TGCGCCAGCAGCTTTGGCTGGGGGAACTATGGCTACACCTTC.

The chain joins TRBV28 to TRBJ1-2; TRBD1 is a possible D gene (5 bases). The CDR3 is 16 residues long. V gave up 4 bases and J gave up 4 bases, with 19 bases separating them. Germline values: CDR1 MDHEN, CDR2 SYDVKM. The CDR3 loop is CASSSDSGEIFYGYTF. CDR3 coding DNA: TGTGCCAGCAGTTCCGACAGCGGAGAAATCTTCTATGGCTACACCTTC.

This chain uses TRBV28 with TRBJ1-1, with a tentative D call TRBD1 (5 bases). Germline V gene lookup returns CDR1 MDHEN and CDR2 SYDVKM. The V end lost 4 bases, the J end lost 6 bases, and 12 bases lay between the germline ends. This CDR3 has 13 residues. The CDR3 DNA reads TGTGCCAGCAGTTGGCACCCAGGGTCTGAAGCTTTCTTT. Protein product: CASSWHPGSEAFF.

This clone was seen once. J is TRBJ2-3 and V is TRBV28; D not certain. Germline V gene data show CDR1 as MDHEN and CDR2 as SYDVKM. CDR3 size: 13 residues. Trimming took off 11 bases at V and 5 bases at J, with 17 bases between the two ends. CDR3 amino acids: CAGLIKPKDTQYF. CDR3 DNA sequence: TGTGCCGGCCTGATAAAGCCGAAAGATACGCAGTATTTT.

The chain carries TRBV2 and TRBJ2-5; 14 bases map to TRBD2. The V gene end was trimmed by 7 bases and the J gene end by 5 bases; junction bases not matched to a gene: 15. The CDR3 runs to 18 residues. Germline V gene sequence: CDR1 SNHLY, CDR2 FYNNEI. In nucleotides, the CDR3 is TGTGCCAGCACTAGAATGGGACTAGCGGGGGTCGATGCGGAGACCCAGTACTTC. Its protein product is CASTRMGLAGVDAETQYF.

The rearrangement links TRBV28 to TRBJ2-6; D might be TRBD1 (5 bases). Germline V gene lookup returns CDR1 MDHEN and CDR2 SYDVKM. The CDR3 covers 15 residues. Trimming stripped 3 bases from V and 4 bases from J, with 10 bases between. The CDR3 spells CASSFSGYGANVLTF. CDR3 nucleotides: TGTGCCAGCAGTTTCTCAGGGTACGGGGCCAACGTCCTGACTTTC.

The chain couples TRBV10-1 to TRBJ2-3; D possibly corresponds to TRBD1 (6 bases). CDR1 is WNHNN and CDR2 is SYGVQD in the germline V gene (reference sequence). Trimming took 4 bases from V and 5 from J, leaving 13 bases between them. This CDR3 has 14 amino acids. The CDR3 sequence: CASSVSGAKDTQYF. The CDR3 DNA is TGCGCCAGCAGTGTCTCAGGGGCGAAAGATACGCAGTATTTT.

The rearrangement links TRBV19 to TRBJ1-1, with D unclear. Germline V gives CDR1 LNHDA, CDR2 SQIVND (reference sequence). There are 12 residues in the CDR3. The V gene lost 3 bases and the J gene lost 6 bases, with 8 bases spanning the gap. DNA of the CDR3: TGTGCCAGTAGTATTCCTGGCCCTGAAGCTTTCTTT. This gives the protein CASSIPGPEAFF.